The following is a T cell receptor beta chain sequence with its context. What it recognizes is unknown. In germline, CDR1 is DFQATT, CDR2 SNEGSKA (reference sequence). Trimming cost V 6 bases and J 6 bases, with 16 bases left between them. This CDR3 is 13 amino acids long. TCRdb recomputed calls from the PCR reads with MiXCR, one row per CDR3 protein. The table records about 640,000 distinct CDR3 sequences, 15% to 20% of them present only once. The sample comes from a study of molecular identifiers for immune sequencing clone quantification. Study overall: In replicates, RNA taken from roughly 20,000 or 100,000 naive CD8 cells was divided five ways, and four portions underwent sequencing. Regarding the study as a whole: In a background of roughly 970,000 naive cells, spiked Jurkat TCR RNA from one cell was reportedly detectable. It was shown that clones above 20 RNA copies held over 97% of effector molecules, but under 1% in naive cells. Highly expanded clone sizes could be underestimated by identical TCR molecules that share a barcode.

This receptor was obtained from a human donor in good health. Some libraries in this study had Jurkat cell RNA spiked in. The specimen was naive CD8+ T cells from blood, with Jurkat cell RNA spiked in. Described subset: FACS-sorted CD8+CD4-CCR7+CD45RA+ naive T cells. V and J are TRBV20-1 and TRBJ2-3, with D perhaps TRBD2 (6 bases). The CDR3 reads CSALAGYTDTQYF. In DNA form, the CDR3 reads TGCAGTGCACTCGCGGGATACACCGATACGCAGTATTTT.